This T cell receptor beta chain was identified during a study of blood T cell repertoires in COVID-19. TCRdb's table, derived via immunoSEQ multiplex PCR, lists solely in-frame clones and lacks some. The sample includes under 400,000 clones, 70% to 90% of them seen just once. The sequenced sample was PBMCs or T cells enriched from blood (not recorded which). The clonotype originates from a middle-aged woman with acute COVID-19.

The CDR3 DNA follows: TGCGCCAGCAGCCAAGTTAAGGACTTATCCTACAATGAGCAGTTCTTC. Its translation: CASSQVKDLSYNEQFF. This chain connects TRBV4-3 to TRBJ2-1, with a tentative D call TRBD2 (5 bases). Trimming took 1 base from V and 1 from J, leaving 11 bases between them. This CDR3 has 16 residues. Germline loops: CDR1 LGHNA, CDR2 YSLEER.